The sequence of this T cell receptor (beta chain) was determined in a study of regulatory T cells in long-lasting Graves disease. Study at large: The antithyroid drugs taken by newly diagnosed Graves' patients had been used for under 3 months. Study-level points and caveats: Relative to newly diagnosed Graves' patients, persistent ones had lower TCR diversity. Persistent disease was characterized by preferential usage of TRBV28, TRBJ1-2 and TRBJ2-5.

Time point noted: newly diagnosed GD, antithyroid drugs for less than 3 months. From PBMCs, RNA was extracted and then used to make the TCR library. Germline values: CDR1 LGHNA, CDR2 YNFKEQ. V was pared by 1 base and J by 2 bases, with 10 bases of the junction left unmatched. CDR3 length: 18 residues. Note on this clonotype: No antigen is known for it.

HTBI primers from iRepertoire and Arm-PCR of CDR3 regions yielded the TCR beta libraries. In TCRdb, the multiplex PCR reads were re-called with MiXCR into one record per CDR3 protein. Among approximately 300,000 distinct CDR3 sequences, about 20% were seen once, and the ten largest hold about 38%. This TCR derives from a female donor with Graves disease. The chain carries TRBV4-2 and TRBJ2-3; 9 bases match TRBD2. The material was peripheral blood mononuclear cells (PBMCs), obtained at new diagnosis, from a patient treated with antithyroid drugs. CDR3 DNA sequence: TGTGCCAGCAGCCAAGTTATTCCTAGCGGGATCCACACAGATACGCAGTATTTT. Translated, it gives CASSQVIPSGIHTDTQYF.